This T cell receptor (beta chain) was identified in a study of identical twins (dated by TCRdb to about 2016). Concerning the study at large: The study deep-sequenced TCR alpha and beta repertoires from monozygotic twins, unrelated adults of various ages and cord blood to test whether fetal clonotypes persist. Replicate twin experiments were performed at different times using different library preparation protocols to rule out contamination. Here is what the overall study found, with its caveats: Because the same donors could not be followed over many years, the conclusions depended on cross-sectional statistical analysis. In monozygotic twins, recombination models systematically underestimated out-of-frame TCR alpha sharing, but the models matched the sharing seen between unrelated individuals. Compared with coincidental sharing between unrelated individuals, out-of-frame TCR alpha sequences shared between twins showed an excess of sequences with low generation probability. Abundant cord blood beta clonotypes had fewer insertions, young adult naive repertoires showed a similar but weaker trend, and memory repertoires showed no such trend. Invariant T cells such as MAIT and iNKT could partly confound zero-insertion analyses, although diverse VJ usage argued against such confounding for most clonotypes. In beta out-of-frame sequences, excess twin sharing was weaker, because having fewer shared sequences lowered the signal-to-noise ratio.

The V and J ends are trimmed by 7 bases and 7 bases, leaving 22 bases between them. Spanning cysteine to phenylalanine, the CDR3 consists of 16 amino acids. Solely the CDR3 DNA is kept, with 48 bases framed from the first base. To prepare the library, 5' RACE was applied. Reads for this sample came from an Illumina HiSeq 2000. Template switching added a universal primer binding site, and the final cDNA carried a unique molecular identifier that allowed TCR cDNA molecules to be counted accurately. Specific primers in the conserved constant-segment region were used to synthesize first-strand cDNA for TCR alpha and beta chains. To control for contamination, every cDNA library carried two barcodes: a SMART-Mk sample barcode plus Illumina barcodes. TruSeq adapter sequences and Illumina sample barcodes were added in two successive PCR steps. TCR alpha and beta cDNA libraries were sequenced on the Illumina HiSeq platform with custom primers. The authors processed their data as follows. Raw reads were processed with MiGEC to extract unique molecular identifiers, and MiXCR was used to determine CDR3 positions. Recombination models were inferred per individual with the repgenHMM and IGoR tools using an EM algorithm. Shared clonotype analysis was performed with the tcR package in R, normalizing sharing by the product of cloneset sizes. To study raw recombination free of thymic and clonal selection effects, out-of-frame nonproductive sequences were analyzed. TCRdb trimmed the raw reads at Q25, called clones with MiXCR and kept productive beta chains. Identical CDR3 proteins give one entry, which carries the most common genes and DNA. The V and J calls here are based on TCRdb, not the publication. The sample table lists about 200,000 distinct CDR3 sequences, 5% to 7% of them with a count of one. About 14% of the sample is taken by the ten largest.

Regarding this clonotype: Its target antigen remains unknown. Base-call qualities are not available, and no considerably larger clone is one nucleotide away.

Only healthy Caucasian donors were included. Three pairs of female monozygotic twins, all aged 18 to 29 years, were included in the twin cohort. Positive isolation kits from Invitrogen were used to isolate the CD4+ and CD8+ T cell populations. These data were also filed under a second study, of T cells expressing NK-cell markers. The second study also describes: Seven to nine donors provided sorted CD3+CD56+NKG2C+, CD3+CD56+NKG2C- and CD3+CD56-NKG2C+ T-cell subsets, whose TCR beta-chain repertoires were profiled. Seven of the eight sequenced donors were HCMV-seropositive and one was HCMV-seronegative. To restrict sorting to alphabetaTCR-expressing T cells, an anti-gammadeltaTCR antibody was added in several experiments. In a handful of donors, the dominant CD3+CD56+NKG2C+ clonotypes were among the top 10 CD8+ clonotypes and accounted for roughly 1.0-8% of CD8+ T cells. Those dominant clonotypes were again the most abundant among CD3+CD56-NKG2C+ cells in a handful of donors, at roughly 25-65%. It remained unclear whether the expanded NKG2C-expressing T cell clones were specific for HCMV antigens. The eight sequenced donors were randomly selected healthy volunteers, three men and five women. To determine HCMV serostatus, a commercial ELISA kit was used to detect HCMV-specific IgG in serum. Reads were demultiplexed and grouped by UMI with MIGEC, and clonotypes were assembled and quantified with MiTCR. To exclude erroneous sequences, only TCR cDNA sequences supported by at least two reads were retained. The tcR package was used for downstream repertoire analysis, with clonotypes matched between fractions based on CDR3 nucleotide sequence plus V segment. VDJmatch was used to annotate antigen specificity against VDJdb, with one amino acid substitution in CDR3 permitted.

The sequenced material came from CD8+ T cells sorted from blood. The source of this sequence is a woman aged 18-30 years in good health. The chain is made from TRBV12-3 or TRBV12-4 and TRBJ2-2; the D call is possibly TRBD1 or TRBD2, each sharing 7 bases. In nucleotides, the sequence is TGTGCCAGCACCCCCCAGGGGGGGCAGTGGATCGGGGAGCTGTTTTTT. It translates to CASTPQGGQWIGELFF.